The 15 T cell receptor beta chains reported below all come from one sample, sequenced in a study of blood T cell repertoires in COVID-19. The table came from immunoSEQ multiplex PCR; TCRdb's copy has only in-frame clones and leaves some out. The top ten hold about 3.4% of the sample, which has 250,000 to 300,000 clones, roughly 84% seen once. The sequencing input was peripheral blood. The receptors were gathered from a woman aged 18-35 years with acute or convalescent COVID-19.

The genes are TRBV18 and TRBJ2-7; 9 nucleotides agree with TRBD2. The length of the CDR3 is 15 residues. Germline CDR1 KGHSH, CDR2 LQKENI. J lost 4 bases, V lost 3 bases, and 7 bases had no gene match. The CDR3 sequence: CASSPPQREVYEQYF. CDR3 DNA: TGTGCCAGCTCACCCCCCCAGCGGGAGGTTTACGAGCAGTACTTC.

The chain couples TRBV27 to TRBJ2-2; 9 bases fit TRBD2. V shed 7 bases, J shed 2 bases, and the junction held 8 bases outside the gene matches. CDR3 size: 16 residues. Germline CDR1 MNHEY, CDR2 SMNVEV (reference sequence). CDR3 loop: CASTYSGRPNTGELFF. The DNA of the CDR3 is TGTGCCAGCACCTATAGCGGGAGACCTAACACCGGGGAGCTGTTTTTT.

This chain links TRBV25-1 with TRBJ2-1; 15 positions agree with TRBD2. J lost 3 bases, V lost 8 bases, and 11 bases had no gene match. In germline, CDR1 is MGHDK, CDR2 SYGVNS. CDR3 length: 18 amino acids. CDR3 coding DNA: TGTGCCAGCGCAAATCCCGGACTAGCGGGGGGGAACTACAATGAGCAGTTCTTC. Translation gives CASANPGLAGGNYNEQFF.

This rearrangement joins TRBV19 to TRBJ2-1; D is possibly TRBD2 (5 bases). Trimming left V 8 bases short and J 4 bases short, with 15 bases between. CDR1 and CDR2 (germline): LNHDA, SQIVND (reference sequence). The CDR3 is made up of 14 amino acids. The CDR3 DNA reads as TGTGCCAGTGCTACTAGTGGGAGATACAATGAGCAGTTCTTC. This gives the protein CASATSGRYNEQFF.

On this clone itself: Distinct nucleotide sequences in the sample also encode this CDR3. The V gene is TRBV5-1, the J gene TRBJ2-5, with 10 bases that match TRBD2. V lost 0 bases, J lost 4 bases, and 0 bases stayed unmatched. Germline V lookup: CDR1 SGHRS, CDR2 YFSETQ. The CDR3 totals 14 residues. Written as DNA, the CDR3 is TGCGCCAGCAGCTTGGGACTAGCGGGAGAGACCCAGTACTTC. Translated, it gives CASSLGLAGETQYF.

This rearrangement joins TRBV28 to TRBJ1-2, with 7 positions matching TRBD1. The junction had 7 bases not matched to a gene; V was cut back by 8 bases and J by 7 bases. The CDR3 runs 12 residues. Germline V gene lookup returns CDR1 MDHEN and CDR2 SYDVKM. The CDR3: CASGTGTVGYTF. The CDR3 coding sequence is TGTGCCAGCGGCACCGGGACAGTTGGCTACACCTTC.

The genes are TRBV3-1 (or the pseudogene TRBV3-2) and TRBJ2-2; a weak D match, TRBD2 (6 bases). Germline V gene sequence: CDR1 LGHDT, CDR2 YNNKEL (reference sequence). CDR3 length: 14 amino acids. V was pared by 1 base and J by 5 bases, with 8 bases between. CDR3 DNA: TGTGCCAGCAGCCAAGTGGCGGGGACCGGGGAGCTGTTTTTT. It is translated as CASSQVAGTGELFF.

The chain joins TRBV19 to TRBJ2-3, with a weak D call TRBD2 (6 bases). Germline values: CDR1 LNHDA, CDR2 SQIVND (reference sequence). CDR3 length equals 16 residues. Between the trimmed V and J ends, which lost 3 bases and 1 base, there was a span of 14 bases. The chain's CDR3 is CASSILGGVRTDTQYF. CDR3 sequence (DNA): TGTGCCAGTAGTATTCTTGGCGGGGTCCGCACAGATACGCAGTATTTT. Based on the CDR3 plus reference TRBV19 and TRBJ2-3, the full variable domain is DGGITQSPKYLFRKEGQNVTLSCEQNLNHDAMYWYRQDPGQGLRLIYYSQIVNDFQKGDIAEGYSVSREKKESFPLTVTSAQKNPTAFYLCASSILGGVRTDTQYFGPGTRLTVL.

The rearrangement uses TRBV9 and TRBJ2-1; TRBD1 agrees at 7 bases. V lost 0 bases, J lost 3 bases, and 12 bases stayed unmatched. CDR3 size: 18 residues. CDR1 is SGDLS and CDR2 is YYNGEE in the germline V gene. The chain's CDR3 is CASSVVPLQGVGYNEQFF. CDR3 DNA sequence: TGTGCCAGCAGCGTAGTCCCGCTCCAGGGGGTTGGCTACAATGAGCAGTTCTTC.

The CDR3 DNA is TGTGCCAGCAGCTCCCGGGGACTAGCGGGAGGGTACGAGCAGTACTTC. As protein: CASSSRGLAGGYEQYF. This sequence joins TRBV13 and TRBJ2-7, with 16 bases aligning to TRBD2. The CDR3 extends over 16 amino acids. After removal of 4 bases from V and 4 bases from J, the junction contained 4 bases not matched to a gene. CDR1 and CDR2 from the germline V gene are PRHDT and FYEKMQ (reference sequence).

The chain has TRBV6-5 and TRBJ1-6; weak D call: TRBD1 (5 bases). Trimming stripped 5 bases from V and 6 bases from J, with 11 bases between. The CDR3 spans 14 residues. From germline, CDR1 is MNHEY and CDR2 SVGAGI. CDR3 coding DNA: TGTGCCAGCAGTCACGGACAATCTAATTCACCCCTCCACTTT. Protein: CASSHGQSNSPLHF.

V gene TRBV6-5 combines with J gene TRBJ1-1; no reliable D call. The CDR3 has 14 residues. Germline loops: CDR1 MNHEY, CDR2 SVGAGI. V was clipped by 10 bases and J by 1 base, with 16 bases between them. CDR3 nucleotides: TGTGCCACCTTCTGGGAGTGGCCGAACACTGAAGCTTTCTTT. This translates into CATFWEWPNTEAFF.

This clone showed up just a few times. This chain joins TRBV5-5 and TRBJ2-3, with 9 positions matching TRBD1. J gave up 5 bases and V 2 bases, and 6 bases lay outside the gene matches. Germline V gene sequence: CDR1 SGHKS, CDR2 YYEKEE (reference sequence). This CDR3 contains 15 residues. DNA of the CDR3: TGTGCCAGCAGCTTACCGGGACAGGGACTAGATACGCAGTATTTT. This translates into CASSLPGQGLDTQYF.

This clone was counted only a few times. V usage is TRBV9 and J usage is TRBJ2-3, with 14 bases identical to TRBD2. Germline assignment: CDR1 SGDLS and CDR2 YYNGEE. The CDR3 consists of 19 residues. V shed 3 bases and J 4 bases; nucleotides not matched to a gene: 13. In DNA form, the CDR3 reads TGTGCCAGCAGCGATGGAGGGACTAGCGGGAGACTAAGAGCAGATACGCAGTATTTT. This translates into CASSDGGTSGRLRADTQYF.

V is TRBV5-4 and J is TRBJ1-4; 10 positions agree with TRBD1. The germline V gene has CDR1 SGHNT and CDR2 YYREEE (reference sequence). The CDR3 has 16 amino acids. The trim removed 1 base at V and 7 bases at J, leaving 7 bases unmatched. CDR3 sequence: CASSLTRQGAVEKLFF. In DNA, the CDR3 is TGTGCCAGCAGCTTGACGAGACAGGGGGCTGTTGAAAAACTGTTTTTT. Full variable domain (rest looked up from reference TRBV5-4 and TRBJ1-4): ETGVTQSPTHLIKTRGQQVTLRCSSQSGHNTVSWYQQALGQGPQFIFQYYREEENGRGNFPPRFSGLQFPNYSSELNVNALELDDSALYLCASSLTRQGAVEKLFFGSGTQLSVL.